The 26 T cell receptor beta chains given below trace back to one sample, sequenced in a study of response to subunit inactivated influenza vaccine. TCRdb redid the calling of the RT-PCR reads with MiXCR, one entry per CDR3 protein. The sample contains 650,000 to 800,000 distinct CDR3 sequences, roughly 14% of which appear only once. This specimen was PBMCs from blood, taken 14 to 15 days before vaccination. The receptor source for this set is a middle-aged man who received an inactivated influenza vaccine.

The chain uses TRBV5-5 and TRBJ2-7, with TRBD1 identical over 7 bases. The CDR3 is 15 residues long. After removal of 4 bases from V and 5 bases from J, the junction contained 12 bases not matched to a gene. The germline V gene has CDR1 SGHKS and CDR2 YYEKEE (reference sequence). The CDR3 region has the DNA TGTGCCAGCAGCGCCGTAACCCCAGGGGGTGACGAGCAGTACTTC. Residues: CASSAVTPGGDEQYF.

This clonotype appeared a few times. This chain uses TRBV6-2 or TRBV6-3 with TRBJ2-1, with D possibly TRBD2 on 5 matching bases. Per the germline V gene, CDR1 is MNHEY and CDR2 is SVGEGT. V was clipped by 2 bases and J by 2 bases, with 13 bases between them. There are 16 residues in the CDR3. CDR3: CASSYGSTATYNEQFF. The DNA for the CDR3 is TGTGCCAGCAGTTACGGGAGTACGGCTACCTACAATGAGCAGTTCTTC.

This clonotype has more than one count but fewer than ten. This chain connects TRBV5-1 to TRBJ1-1; D might be TRBD1 (6 bases). Germline V gives CDR1 SGHRS, CDR2 YFSETQ. With 1 base removed from V and 11 bases from J, the gap between germline ends came to 15 bases. The length of the CDR3 is 13 residues. In DNA, the CDR3 is TGCGCCAGCAGCTTGCCCGGGGGCTCGGAGGCTTTCTTT. Translation gives CASSLPGGSEAFF. The full variable domain, in which reference TRBV5-1 and TRBJ1-1 provide the parts outside the CDR3, is KAGVTQTPRYLIKTRGQQVTLSCSPISGHRSVSWYQQTPGQGLQFLFEYFSETQRNKGNFPGRFSGRQFSNSRSEMNVSTLELGDSALYLCASSLPGGSEAFFGQGTRLTVV.

The sample holds many counts of this clonotype. V usage is TRBV4-2 and J usage is TRBJ2-3; D ambiguous. The CDR3 is 15 amino acids. Germline V gene data show CDR1 as LGHNA and CDR2 as YNFKEQ. The V end lost 4 bases, the J end lost 3 bases, and 14 bases lay between the germline ends. This CDR3 reads CASSPAAGYTDTQYF. In nucleotides, the CDR3 is TGTGCCAGCAGCCCAGCTGCAGGTTATACAGATACGCAGTATTTT.

Worth noting for this clonotype: A read error may be the cause here, since a much bigger clone is one base away. The chain employs TRBV2 and TRBJ2-1, with TRBD2 identical over 14 bases. The last part of the DNA fits TRBJ2-7 better; the J call may be wrong. CDR3 length equals 16 residues. CDR1 is SNHLY and CDR2 is FYNNEI in the germline V gene. In DNA form, the CDR3 reads TGTGCCAGGGGGACTAGCGGGGGCCAGCATGACAATGAGCAGTACTTC. Its translation: CARGTSGGQHDNEQYF.

This clonotype has only a few counts. V usage is TRBV10-3 and J usage is TRBJ2-1; D might be TRBD2 (6 bases). The V and J ends lost 4 bases and 4 bases respectively, with 23 bases between them. There are 18 residues in the CDR3. Germline CDR1 ENHRY, CDR2 SYGVKD. CDR3 sequence reads: CAISALRREGVKYNEQFF. In DNA, the CDR3 is TGTGCCATCAGTGCCCTACGGAGGGAAGGGGTGAAATACAATGAGCAGTTCTTC.

This clonotype was picked up many times. The chain carries TRBV7-9 and TRBJ2-1; weak D call: TRBD2 (5 bases). The V gene's germline CDR1 is SEHNR and CDR2 FQNEAQ (reference sequence). The CDR3 is 14 residues long. Trimming shortened V by 5 bases and J by 4 bases, and 12 bases separated the two germline ends. CDR3 residues: CASSPDGGYNEQFF. CDR3 bases: TGTGCCAGCAGCCCTGACGGCGGGTACAATGAGCAGTTCTTC.

On this clonotype: A read error may account for a junction end that differs from germline. The chain uses TRBV5-1 and TRBJ1-1; no clear D gene. This CDR3 comprises 11 residues. CDR1 is SGHRS and CDR2 is YFSETQ in the germline V gene. The CDR3 sequence: CSSRADTEAFF. CDR3 bases: TGCTCCAGCAGAGCTGACACTGAAGCTTTCTTT.

This clonotype has at least ten counts. The rearrangement joins TRBV7-2 to TRBJ1-5; no definite D call. There are 12 residues in the CDR3. From germline, CDR1 is SGHTA and CDR2 FQGNSA. Trimming took off 3 bases at V and 7 bases at J, with 7 bases between the two ends. Written as DNA, the CDR3 is TGTGCCAGCAGCTTTCAGAACCAGCCCCAGCATTTT. Its protein product is CASSFQNQPQHF.

This clonotype was observed a handful of times. This sequence joins TRBV27 and TRBJ2-3, with D tentatively TRBD1 or TRBD2 (5 bases each). The CDR3 is 14 amino acids. V was cut by 8 bases and J by 4 bases, with 16 bases left in between. The germline CDR1 and CDR2 sequences are MNHEY and SMNVEV (reference sequence). The CDR3 is CASAPEGWADTQYF. DNA of the CDR3: TGTGCCAGCGCGCCCGAGGGGTGGGCAGATACGCAGTATTTT.

This clonotype has just a few counts. The rearrangement joins TRBV11-2 to TRBJ2-2; D gene unclear. This CDR3 spans 14 amino acids. Looked up from germline, CDR1 is SGHAT and CDR2 is FQNNGV. The V end lost 2 bases, the J end lost 8 bases, and 12 bases lay between the germline ends. CDR3 sequence reads: CASSLLTWGGELFF. The CDR3 DNA sequence: TGTGCCAGCAGCTTATTAACCTGGGGTGGGGAGCTGTTTTTT.

V is TRBV4-3 and J is TRBJ1-1; D uncertain. CDR1 LGHNA and CDR2 YSLEER come from the germline V gene. V was shortened by 1 base and J by 4 bases, with 13 bases between the two germline ends. The CDR3 runs 15 residues. The CDR3 coding sequence is TGCGCCAGCAGCCAAGGAGGGTCTCGGCCCACTGAAGCTTTCTTT. Translation gives CASSQGGSRPTEAFF.

A few counts support this clonotype. This sequence joins TRBV7-6 and TRBJ2-5, with D perhaps TRBD1 or TRBD2 (5 bases each). V lost 3 bases, J lost 2 bases, and 10 bases lay in between. In germline, CDR1 is SGHVS, CDR2 FNYEAQ. CDR3 length: 14 amino acids. Here the CDR3 DNA reads TGTGCCAGCAGCTTGAGGGGTCGACAAGAGACCCAGTACTTC. This codes for CASSLRGRQETQYF.

This clonotype was found many times. The chain recombines TRBV6-5 with TRBJ2-2, with D unclear. CDR1 is MNHEY, CDR2 SVGAGI, per germline. The CDR3 sequence is 14 residues long. The V gene lost 0 bases and the J gene lost 4 bases, with 6 bases spanning the gap. The CDR3 region is CASSYSTGTGELFF. The CDR3 coding sequence is TGTGCCAGCAGTTACTCCACTGGCACCGGGGAGCTGTTTTTT.

This clonotype was detected only a few times. The chain couples TRBV10-3 to TRBJ1-2; D unclear. Germline V CDR1 and CDR2: ENHRY, SYGVKD. Trimming pared 3 bases from V and 2 bases from J, leaving 7 bases between. This CDR3 is built from 13 residues. The CDR3 reads CAISEWRNYGYTF. Here the CDR3 DNA reads TGTGCCATCAGTGAATGGAGGAACTATGGCTACACCTTC.

The rearrangement links TRBV24-1 to TRBJ2-3, with TRBD2 identical over 9 bases. With V trimmed by 7 bases and J by 2 bases, 6 bases remained unmatched. CDR1 is KGHDR and CDR2 is SFDVKD in the germline V gene. This CDR3 is 15 amino acids long. CDR3 nucleotides: TGTGCCACCAGCAGACGGACTAGCGTCACAGATACGCAGTATTTT. Residues: CATSRRTSVTDTQYF.

J is TRBJ1-3 and V is TRBV4-3; D may be TRBD1 (5 bases). This CDR3 comprises 16 residues. The germline V gene has CDR1 LGHNA and CDR2 YSLEER. Deletions cut 6 bases from V and 4 bases from J, with 19 bases between. DNA for the CDR3: TGCGCCAGCAGGGAGGGGCGGGTTTTCGTCGGAAACACCATATATTTT. Residues: CASREGRVFVGNTIYF.

In DNA form, the CDR3 reads TGCGCCAGCAGCCAAACTAGCGGGGGAACCTACAATGAGCAGTTCTTC. This codes for CASSQTSGGTYNEQFF. The chain employs TRBV4-3 and TRBJ2-1; 11 positions match TRBD2. The CDR3 is 16 residues long. V dropped 2 bases and J dropped 2; count of bases not matched to a gene: 2. Germline V gene data show CDR1 as LGHNA and CDR2 as YSLEER.

The rearrangement links TRBV30 to TRBJ2-3; 8 nucleotides match TRBD1. V shed 7 bases and J 2 bases; nucleotides not matched to a gene: 8. CDR1 is GTSNPN, CDR2 SVGIG, per germline (reference sequence). The CDR3 runs 14 residues. DNA for the CDR3: TGTGCCTTGATCAGGGGGCGAACCACAGATACGCAGTATTTT. It specifies CALIRGRTTDTQYF.

The gene calls are TRBV7-9 and TRBJ2-1, with TRBD2 matching over 8 bases. Germline V gene sequence: CDR1 SEHNR, CDR2 FQNEAQ (reference sequence). J was trimmed by 2 bases and V by 1 base; bases with no gene match: 7. The CDR3 loop spans 17 amino acids. CDR3 bases: TGTGCCAGCAGCTTAGATGTTAGCGGGGTAACCTACAATGAGCAGTTCTTC. Amino acid sequence: CASSLDVSGVTYNEQFF.

In its sample, this clonotype was seen a few times. This rearrangement joins TRBV7-9 to TRBJ2-1, with 9 bases lining up with TRBD2. This CDR3 has 16 residues. The junction had 7 bases not matched to a gene; V was cut back by 1 base and J by 6 bases. Per germline, CDR1 SEHNR and CDR2 FQNEAQ (reference sequence). DNA for the CDR3: TGTGCCAGCAGCTTAGACCTAGCGGGGTACCCCAATGAGCAGTTCTTC. It yields the protein CASSLDLAGYPNEQFF.

This clonotype was seen more than once but under ten times. This chain joins TRBV21-1 and TRBJ2-1. TRBV21-1 is recorded as a pseudogene. The CDR3 is 14 amino acids. The CDR3, as DNA: TGTGCCAGCAGCAACAGTAGCTCCTACAATGAGCAGTTCTTC. Translated: CASSNSSSYNEQFF.

This clonotype was detected a few times. The chain uses TRBV28 and TRBJ1-4; 7 bases agree with TRBD1. V shed 5 bases, J shed 8 bases, and the junction held 8 bases outside the gene matches. The germline V gene encodes CDR1 MDHEN and CDR2 SYDVKM. CDR3 length equals 14 residues. The DNA for the CDR3 is TGTGCCAGCAGTACAGGGGCGCAGGAGGAAAAACTGTTTTTT. It translates to CASSTGAQEEKLFF.

Concerning this clonotype: Given a much more abundant clone one base away, this may be a read error. V is TRBV15 and J is TRBJ2-1, with a weak D call TRBD1 (6 bases). Germline V gives CDR1 LNHNV, CDR2 YYDKDF (reference sequence). The CDR3 is made up of 16 amino acids. The CDR3 DNA reads as TGTGCCATCAGCAGAGATCGAGGGGGTTCCTACAATGAGCAGTTCTTC. Translated: CAISRDRGGSYNEQFF.

This clonotype has only a few counts. The rearrangement joins TRBV6-5 to TRBJ2-2; the D is unclear. The CDR3 is 11 residues long. Trimming took off 0 bases at V and 16 bases at J, with 9 bases between the two ends. Germline V gene data show CDR1 as MNHEY and CDR2 as SVGAGI. CDR3 sequence: CASSYSGLEFF. The CDR3 DNA is TGTGCCAGCAGTTACTCGGGCCTGGAGTTTTTT.

This sequence joins TRBV25-1 and TRBJ2-1; D might be TRBD2 (6 bases). V was trimmed by 0 bases and J by 6 bases, leaving 15 bases between them. The CDR3 is 16 amino acids. CDR1 MGHDK and CDR2 SYGVNS come from the germline V gene. CDR3 in DNA: TGTGCCAGCAGTGAATATAGGGGCCCCGGGGGCAATGAGCAGTTCTTC. As protein: CASSEYRGPGGNEQFF. Full variable domain (remainder filled in from reference TRBV25-1 and TRBJ2-1): EADIYQTPRYLVIGTGKKITLECSQTMGHDKMYWYQQDPGMELHLIHYSYGVNSTEKGDLSSESTVSRIRTEHFPLTLESARPSHTSQYLCASSEYRGPGGNEQFFGPGTRLTVL.